These 23 T cell receptor beta chains were all obtained from the same sample, sequenced in a study of shared clonotypes between healthy human individuals. Data came from immunoSEQ multiplex PCR; TCRdb stores just in-frame clones and leaves some out. This sample carries 1,100,000 or so clones, roughly 74% of them seen once, and the ten largest clones take about 0.52%. Material: memory CD4+ T cells from PBMCs. Subset noted: CD45RA-negative fraction. The receptors were gathered from a man aged 18 to 30 in good health. Some clones in this sample may be carry-over from other donors' samples.

J is TRBJ2-3 and V is TRBV7-2, with 12 bases aligning to TRBD2. This CDR3 comprises 16 residues. The V gene's germline CDR1 is SGHTA and CDR2 FQGNSA. V was clipped by 4 bases and J by 1 base; unmatched bases: 3. The CDR3 sequence is CASSWTSGIGTDTQYF. The CDR3 DNA follows: TGTGCCAGCAGCTGGACTAGCGGGATAGGCACAGATACGCAGTATTTT.

The chain is built from TRBV6-1 and TRBJ2-2; 12 bases are shared with TRBD1. The CDR3 length is 15 residues. Looked up from germline, CDR1 is MNHNS and CDR2 is SASEGT. V lost 4 bases, J lost 9 bases, and 6 bases stayed unmatched. The CDR3, as DNA: TGTGCCAGCAGTGGGCAGGGACAGGGGGCTAGGGAGCTGTTTTTT. Protein sequence: CASSGQGQGARELFF.

The J gene is TRBJ2-3, the V gene TRBV19; D is ambiguous. Germline V gene data show CDR1 as LNHDA and CDR2 as SQIVND (reference sequence). V was shortened by 7 bases and J by 0 bases, with 8 bases between the two germline ends. The CDR3 length is 13 residues. The CDR3 is CASTTRSTDTQYF. In DNA, the CDR3 is TGTGCCAGTACGACCAGAAGCACAGATACGCAGTATTTT.

The chain employs TRBV7-9 and TRBJ1-4; 7 bases fit TRBD1. The CDR3 totals 14 residues. Germline V CDR1 and CDR2: SEHNR, FQNEAQ (reference sequence). V trimming: 5 bases; J trimming: 8 bases; junction bases outside the gene matches: 8. As DNA, the CDR3 is TGTGCCAGCAGCATGGACAGGAAGAGGGAAAAACTGTTTTTT. This sequence encodes CASSMDRKREKLFF. The full variable domain, its missing parts supplied by reference TRBV7-9 and TRBJ1-4, is DTGVSQNPRHKITKRGQNVTFRCDPISEHNRLYWYRQTLGQGPEFLTYFQNEAQLEKSRLLSDRFSAERPKGSFSTLEIQRTEQGDSAMYLCASSMDRKREKLFFGSGTQLSVL.

In this sample, this clone turned up once. The chain is built from TRBV28 and TRBJ1-2, with a weak D call TRBD1 (5 bases). The germline V gene has CDR1 MDHEN and CDR2 SYDVKM. V was trimmed by 5 bases and J by 4 bases, leaving 14 bases between them. The length of the CDR3 is 14 residues. This CDR3 reads CASSNSGASYGYTF. The DNA of the CDR3 is TGTGCCAGCAGTAACTCCGGGGCATCCTATGGCTACACCTTC.

This chain links TRBV5-1 with TRBJ2-1; 9 bases align to TRBD2. Germline assignment: CDR1 SGHRS and CDR2 YFSETQ. J gave up 9 bases and V 0 bases, and 7 bases lay outside the gene matches. The CDR3 totals 15 residues. The CDR3: CASSLEGTSFREQFF. The DNA for the CDR3 is TGCGCCAGCAGCTTGGAAGGGACTAGCTTTCGTGAGCAGTTCTTC.

This clone showed up just once. The V and J genes are TRBV4-3 and TRBJ2-7; 7 bases line up with TRBD2. This CDR3 has 15 amino acids. Germline V CDR1 and CDR2: LGHNA, YSLEER. With 2 bases clipped from V and 3 bases from J, the junction kept 7 bases outside the gene matches. CDR3 DNA: TGCGCCAGCAGCCAAAAGGCGGGAGAGGGCTACGAGCAGTACTTC. Protein sequence: CASSQKAGEGYEQYF.

This chain uses TRBV6-6 with TRBJ1-1; D is unresolved. V was shortened by 2 bases and J by 1 base, with 8 bases between the two germline ends. Germline CDR1 and CDR2: MNHNY and SVGAGI (reference sequence). CDR3 length: 14 amino acids. CDR3 protein: CASSYRVENTEAFF. The CDR3 nucleotides are TGTGCCAGCAGTTACAGGGTTGAGAACACTGAAGCTTTCTTT.

This clone was recorded a few times. This clone may be a read error of a much larger clone one base away. Other DNA variants within this sample encode the same CDR3. The chain has TRBV28 and TRBJ2-3; D gene uncertain. The CDR3 consists of 12 residues. The V gene's germline CDR1 is MDHEN and CDR2 SYDVKM. The V end lost 5 bases, the J end lost 0 bases, and 3 bases lay between the germline ends. In nucleotides, the CDR3 is TGTGCCAGCAGTCTTAGCACAGATACGCAGTATTTT. Translated: CASSLSTDTQYF.

The chain recombines TRBV15 with TRBJ1-3; D unclear. Trimming removed 1 base from V and 4 bases from J, with 8 bases in between. CDR1 and CDR2 (germline): LNHNV, YYDKDF (reference sequence). The CDR3 contains 14 residues. CDR3 in amino acids: CATSRVAAGNTIYF. The CDR3 DNA sequence: TGTGCCACCAGCAGAGTGGCAGCCGGAAACACCATATATTTT.

J is TRBJ2-7 and V is TRBV12-1; the listed D gene, TRBD2, was not tested against the DNA. TRBV12-1 represents a pseudogene. This CDR3 contains 18 residues. As DNA, the CDR3 is TGTGCCAGCAGCTCGAACTTGTGGCGAGGCGGAGGGCATTACGAGCAGTACTTC. It yields the protein CASSSNLWRGGGHYEQYF.

CDR3 in DNA: TGTGCCAGCAGCATCCACGCGAGACTAGCGAACACCGGGGAGCTGTTTTTT. This gives the protein CASSIHARLANTGELFF. The chain is built from TRBV27 and TRBJ2-2, with a possible D match to TRBD2 (6 bases). Trimming removed 6 bases from V and 0 bases from J, with 17 bases in between. CDR1 and CDR2 (germline): MNHEY, SMNVEV (reference sequence). The CDR3 spans 17 residues.

V usage is TRBV11-3 and J usage is TRBJ2-2, with a possible D match to TRBD1 (6 bases). The CDR3 has 14 residues. The V and J ends lost 3 bases and 4 bases respectively, with 9 bases between them. Germline values: CDR1 SGHNT, CDR2 YENEEA. The CDR3 sequence: CASSLGRGTGELFF. CDR3 nucleotides: TGTGCCAGCAGCTTGGGCAGGGGCACCGGGGAGCTGTTTTTT.

The count of this clone is one. This chain joins TRBV16 and TRBJ1-2; tentative D call: TRBD1 (5 bases). The germline CDR1 and CDR2 sequences are KGHSY and FQNENV. V dropped 7 bases and J dropped 3 bases, with 15 bases sitting between them. The CDR3 spans 14 residues. CDR3 amino acids: CASTIPQGHYGYTF. The CDR3 DNA is TGTGCCAGCACCATACCCCAGGGACACTATGGCTACACCTTC.

This clone was found once. The gene calls are TRBV7-8 and TRBJ1-1; unclear D gene. The CDR3 has 13 residues. V lost 6 bases to trimming and J lost 1 base, with 9 bases between them. The V gene's germline CDR1 is SGHVS and CDR2 FQNEAQ. The DNA of the CDR3 is TGTGCCAGCAGGGGTTTTAGGAACACTGAAGCTTTCTTT. It encodes CASRGFRNTEAFF.

This clone was recorded many times. The chain combines TRBV4-2 with TRBJ1-4, with 9 bases aligning to TRBD1. CDR1 is LGHNA and CDR2 is YNFKEQ in the germline V gene. V lost 2 bases, J lost 6 bases, and 10 bases stayed unmatched. The CDR3 totals 17 residues. CDR3 nucleotide sequence: TGTGCCAGCAGCCAAAGCCCCCATAGGACAGGGGATGAAAAACTGTTTTTT. Translated: CASSQSPHRTGDEKLFF.

The chain couples TRBV10-3 to TRBJ1-1; D gene ambiguous. CDR3 size: 14 residues. The V gene's germline CDR1 is ENHRY and CDR2 SYGVKD. The V end lost 0 bases, the J end lost 1 base, and 6 bases lay between the germline ends. The CDR3 protein is CAISESEKNTEAFF. CDR3 nucleotide sequence: TGTGCCATCAGTGAGTCTGAGAAGAACACTGAAGCTTTCTTT.

This clone is labeled medium-sized. J is TRBJ1-2 and V is TRBV5-1, with D possibly being TRBD1 (6 bases). V dropped 5 bases and J dropped 0 bases, with 11 bases sitting between them. From germline, CDR1 is SGHRS and CDR2 YFSETQ. This CDR3 is built from 14 residues. This chain's CDR3 is CASRQGQANYGYTF. CDR3 in DNA: TGCGCCAGCAGACAGGGACAAGCTAACTATGGCTACACCTTC.

The V and J genes are TRBV7-6 and TRBJ2-1; TRBD2 is a possible D gene (7 bases). Germline CDR1 reads SGHVS; CDR2 reads FNYEAQ. Trimming pared 5 bases from V and 10 bases from J, leaving 12 bases between. The CDR3 is 12 residues long. CDR3 amino acids: CASSPRGAEQFF. The CDR3 region has the DNA TGTGCCAGCAGCCCCCGGGGGGCCGAGCAGTTCTTC.

This clone was observed a few times. J is TRBJ1-1 and V is TRBV7-9; D call uncertain. The V end lost 0 bases, the J end lost 2 bases, and 7 bases lay between the germline ends. CDR3 length: 14 amino acids. Per germline, CDR1 SEHNR and CDR2 FQNEAQ (reference sequence). In nucleotides, the CDR3 is TGTGCCAGCAGCTTAGCCGGCAGCAACACTGAAGCTTTCTTT. Translating gives CASSLAGSNTEAFF.

CDR3 bases: TGTGCTAGTGGTTTGGTAGGAGATACGCAGTATTTT. It is translated as CASGLVGDTQYF. V usage is TRBV12-5 and J usage is TRBJ2-3; no definite D call. Trimming removed 0 bases from V and 5 bases from J, with 3 bases in between. Germline loops: CDR1 LGHNT, CDR2 FRNRAP. This CDR3 spans 12 amino acids.

This chain uses TRBV29-1 with TRBJ2-1; D may be TRBD2 (6 bases). There are 12 residues in the CDR3. Germline V gene data show CDR1 as SQVTM and CDR2 as ANQGSEA. DNA for the CDR3: TGCAGGGGCGGGGACTCCTACAATGAGCAGTTCTTC. Translating it yields CRGGDSYNEQFF.

The rearrangement uses TRBV5-1 and TRBJ1-5; no reliable D call. V was pared by 4 bases and J by 0 bases, with 8 bases between. The CDR3 extends over 14 amino acids. Germline loops: CDR1 SGHRS, CDR2 YFSETQ. CDR3 loop: CASSPSNSNQPQHF. CDR3 nucleotides: TGCGCCAGCAGCCCGTCTAATAGCAATCAGCCCCAGCATTTT. The variable domain in full, with the rest retrieved from reference TRBV5-1 and TRBJ1-5, is KAGVTQTPRYLIKTRGQQVTLSCSPISGHRSVSWYQQTPGQGLQFLFEYFSETQRNKGNFPGRFSGRQFSNSRSEMNVSTLELGDSALYLCASSPSNSNQPQHFGDGTRLSIL.